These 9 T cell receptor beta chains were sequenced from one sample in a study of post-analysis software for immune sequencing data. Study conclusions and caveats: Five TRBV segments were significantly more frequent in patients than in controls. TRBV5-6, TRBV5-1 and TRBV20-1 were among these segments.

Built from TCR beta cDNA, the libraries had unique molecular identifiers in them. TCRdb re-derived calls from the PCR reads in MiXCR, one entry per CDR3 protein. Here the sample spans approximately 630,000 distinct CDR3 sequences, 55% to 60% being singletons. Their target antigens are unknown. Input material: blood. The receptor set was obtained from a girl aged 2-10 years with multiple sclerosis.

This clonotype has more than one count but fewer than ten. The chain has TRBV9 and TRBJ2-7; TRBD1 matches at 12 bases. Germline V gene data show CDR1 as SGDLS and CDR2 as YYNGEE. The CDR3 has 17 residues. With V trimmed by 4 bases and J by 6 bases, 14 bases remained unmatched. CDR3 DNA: TGTGCCAGCAGCCACTCAGGAGGGGGACAGGGGGCTACCGAGCAGTACTTC. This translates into CASSHSGGGQGATEQYF.

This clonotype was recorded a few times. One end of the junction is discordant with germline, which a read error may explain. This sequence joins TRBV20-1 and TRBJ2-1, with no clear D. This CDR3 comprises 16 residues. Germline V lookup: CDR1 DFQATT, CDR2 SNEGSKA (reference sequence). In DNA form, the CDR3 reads TGCAGTGCTAGAGCCCGGCAACCCAGCTCCTACAGTGAGCAGTTCTTC. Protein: CSARARQPSSYSEQFF.

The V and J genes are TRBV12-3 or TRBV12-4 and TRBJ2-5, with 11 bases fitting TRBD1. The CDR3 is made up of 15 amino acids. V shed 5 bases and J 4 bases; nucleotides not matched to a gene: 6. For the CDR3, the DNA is TGTGCCAGCAGTCCCGGGACAGGGGGTACAGAGACCCAGTACTTC. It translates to CASSPGTGGTETQYF.

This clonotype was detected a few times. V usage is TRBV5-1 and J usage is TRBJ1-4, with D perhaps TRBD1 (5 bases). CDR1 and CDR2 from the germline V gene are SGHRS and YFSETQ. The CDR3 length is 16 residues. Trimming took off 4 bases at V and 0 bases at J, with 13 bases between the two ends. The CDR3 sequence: CASSRDLITTNEKLFF. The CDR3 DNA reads TGCGCCAGCAGCCGGGACCTCATAACAACTAATGAAAAACTGTTTTTT.

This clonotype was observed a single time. CDR3: CASSAGPGEQYF. The DNA of the CDR3 is TGTGCCAGCAGCGCGGGGCCCGGGGAGCAGTACTTC. V gene TRBV7-2 combines with J gene TRBJ2-5; tentative D call: TRBD2 (6 bases). Trimming took off 5 bases at V and 11 bases at J, with 15 bases between the two ends. Germline V gene lookup returns CDR1 SGHTA and CDR2 FQGNSA. The CDR3 is made up of 12 amino acids.

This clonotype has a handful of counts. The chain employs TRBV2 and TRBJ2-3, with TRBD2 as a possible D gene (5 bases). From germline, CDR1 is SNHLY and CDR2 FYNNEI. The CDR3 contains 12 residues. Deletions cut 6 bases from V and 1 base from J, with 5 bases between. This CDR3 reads CASREGTDTQYF. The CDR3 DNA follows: TGTGCCAGCAGGGAGGGCACAGATACGCAGTATTTT. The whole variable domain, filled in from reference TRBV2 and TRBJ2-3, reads EPEVTQTPSHQVTQMGQEVILRCVPISNHLYFYWYRQILGQKVEFLVSFYNNEISEKSEIFDDQFSVERPDGSNFTLKIRSTKLEDSAMYFCASREGTDTQYFGPGTRLTVL.

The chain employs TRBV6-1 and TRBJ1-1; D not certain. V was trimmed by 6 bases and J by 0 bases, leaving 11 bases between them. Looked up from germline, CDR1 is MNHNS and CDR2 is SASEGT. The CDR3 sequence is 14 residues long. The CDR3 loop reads CASRASIMNTEAFF. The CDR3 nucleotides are TGTGCCAGCAGAGCCAGTATTATGAACACTGAAGCTTTCTTT.

CDR3 sequence (DNA): TGTGCCAGCAGTCCCGTGGGGAGCGTGCCTTACGAGCAGTACTTC. This codes for CASSPVGSVPYEQYF. The chain has TRBV28 and TRBJ2-7; possibly TRBD2 for D (5 bases). The CDR3 spans 15 residues. With 5 bases removed from V and 4 bases from J, the gap between germline ends came to 18 bases. Looked up from germline, CDR1 is MDHEN and CDR2 is SYDVKM.

The DNA for the CDR3 is TGTGCCAGCAACGGGGGGGGTTGGGGCTACACCTTC. It is translated as CASNGGGWGYTF. The chain recombines TRBV7-2 with TRBJ1-2; TRBD1 might be the D (5 bases). Germline CDR1 and CDR2: SGHTA and FQGNSA. CDR3 length: 12 amino acids. The ends were cut back, 7 bases at V and 8 bases at J, with 14 bases in the middle. The full variable domain, rest sourced from reference TRBV7-2 and TRBJ1-2, is GAGVSQSPSNKVTEKGKDVELRCDPISGHTALYWYRQSLGQGLEFLIYFQGNSAPDKSGLPSDRFSAERTGGSVSTLTIQRTQQEDSAVYLCASNGGGWGYTFGSGTRLTVV.